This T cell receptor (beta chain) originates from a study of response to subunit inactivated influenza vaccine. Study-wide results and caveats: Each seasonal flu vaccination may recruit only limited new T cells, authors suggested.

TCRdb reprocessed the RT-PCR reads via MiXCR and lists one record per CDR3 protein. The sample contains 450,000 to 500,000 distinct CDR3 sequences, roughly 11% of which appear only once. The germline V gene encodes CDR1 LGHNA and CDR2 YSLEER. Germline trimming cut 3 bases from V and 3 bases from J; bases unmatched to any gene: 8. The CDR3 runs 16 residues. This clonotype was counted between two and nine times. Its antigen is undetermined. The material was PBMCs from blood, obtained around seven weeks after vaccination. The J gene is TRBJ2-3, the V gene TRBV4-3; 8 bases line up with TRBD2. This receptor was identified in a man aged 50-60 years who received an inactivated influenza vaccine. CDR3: CASSQRGGTSTDTQYF. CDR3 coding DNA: TGCGCCAGCAGCCAGAGAGGGGGGACTAGTACAGATACGCAGTATTTT.